This passage covers 29 T cell receptor beta chains from one sample sequenced in a study of cytomegalovirus exposure and HLA in healthy donors. Data came from immunoSEQ multiplex PCR; TCRdb stores just in-frame clones and leaves some out. The repertoire consists of 130,000 or so clones, with nearly 90% occurring once and the leading ten covering 3% to 4%. Sequencing input: PBMCs. The receptor set was obtained from a man aged 30 to 45 in good health and CMV-seronegative.

As concerns this clone: Distinct nucleotide sequences in the sample also encode this CDR3. V gene TRBV14 combines with J gene TRBJ2-3, with TRBD2 identical over 11 bases. CDR1 is SGHDN, CDR2 FVKESK, per germline. The CDR3 consists of 15 residues. V was clipped by 4 bases and J by 4 bases; unmatched bases: 4. The CDR3: CASSLTSGVSDTQYF. For the CDR3, the DNA is TGTGCCAGCAGCCTGACTAGCGGGGTTTCAGATACGCAGTATTTT.

This clone has a single count. This chain joins TRBV29-1 and TRBJ2-1, with 10 bases aligning to TRBD2. After removal of 3 bases from V and 4 bases from J, the junction contained 3 bases not matched to a gene. The V gene's germline CDR1 is SQVTM and CDR2 ANQGSEA. CDR3 length equals 14 residues. Here the CDR3 DNA reads TGCAGCGTTGACACTAGCGGGGCGTACAATGAGCAGTTCTTC. Its translation is CSVDTSGAYNEQFF.

The chain is built from TRBV28 and TRBJ1-6; D remains ambiguous. V dropped 11 bases and J dropped 7 bases, with 15 bases sitting between them. Germline values: CDR1 MDHEN, CDR2 SYDVKM. The CDR3 consists of 13 residues. The CDR3 nucleotides are TGTGCCTCCCAGGCAGAGTGGAATTCACCCCTCCACTTT. It codes for CASQAEWNSPLHF.

The chain combines TRBV4-2 with TRBJ1-4; 8 positions match TRBD1. Unmatched junction bases numbered 14, after V lost 4 bases and J lost 13 bases. This CDR3 contains 15 residues. The V gene's germline CDR1 is LGHNA and CDR2 YNFKEQ. The CDR3 DNA reads as TGTGCCAGCAGCCTTCGGCAGGGACAGGCGAGGGGACTGTTTTTT. It yields the protein CASSLRQGQARGLFF.

This clone came up once. The chain joins TRBV28 to TRBJ2-7; D might be TRBD1 (6 bases). Looked up from germline, CDR1 is MDHEN and CDR2 is SYDVKM. The germline V and J ends were trimmed by 6 bases and 7 bases, with 19 bases remaining between them. The CDR3 extends over 14 amino acids. CDR3 region: CASRGQDSLREQYF. The CDR3 bases are TGTGCCAGCAGGGGCCAGGACAGCTTGCGGGAGCAGTACTTC.

V usage is TRBV7-8 and J usage is TRBJ1-2, with D uncertain. The CDR3 spans 14 residues. V was clipped by 4 bases and J by 4 bases, with 13 bases between them. The germline V gene encodes CDR1 SGHVS and CDR2 FQNEAQ. CDR3 loop: CASSSITDLYGYTF. The CDR3 region has the DNA TGTGCCAGCAGCTCTATCACAGACCTCTATGGCTACACCTTC.

This chain connects TRBV5-1 to TRBJ1-2, with 9 bases lining up with TRBD1. V lost 4 bases and J lost 4; bases outside the gene matches: 14. Germline V gene lookup returns CDR1 SGHRS and CDR2 YFSETQ. This CDR3 is built from 17 residues. As DNA, the CDR3 is TGCGCCAGCAGCGCAATACCGGGACAGGGCTCGATCTATGGCTACACCTTC. The encoded protein is CASSAIPGQGSIYGYTF.

The V gene is TRBV7-2, the J gene TRBJ2-4, with D possibly being TRBD2 (7 bases). The germline gives CDR1 SGHTA, CDR2 FQGNSA. With 3 bases removed from V and 0 bases from J, the gap between germline ends came to 9 bases. The CDR3 is 15 residues long. The CDR3 region is CASSLGGAAKNIQYF. CDR3 nucleotides: TGTGCCAGCAGCTTGGGGGGGGCAGCCAAAAACATTCAGTACTTC.

The chain combines TRBV2 with TRBJ1-6; 8 bases align to TRBD1. There are 18 residues in the CDR3. Germline V gene lookup returns CDR1 SNHLY and CDR2 FYNNEI. The ends lost 1 base at V and 0 bases at J; junction bases unmatched: 5. CDR3 amino acids: CASSEGQGPSSYNSPLHF. The CDR3 DNA is TGTGCCAGCAGTGAAGGACAGGGGCCGAGCTCCTATAATTCACCCCTCCACTTT.

V is TRBV9 and J is TRBJ2-1; TRBD2 matches at 10 bases. Unmatched junction bases numbered 6, after V lost 3 bases and J lost 6 bases. The CDR3 extends over 15 amino acids. From germline, CDR1 is SGDLS and CDR2 YYNGEE. The CDR3 reads CASSESGGALNEQFF. CDR3 DNA: TGTGCCAGCAGCGAGAGCGGGGGGGCCCTCAATGAGCAGTTCTTC. Variable domain in full (rest from reference TRBV9 and TRBJ2-1): DSGVTQTPKHLITATGQRVTLRCSPRSGDLSVYWYQQSLDQGLQFLIQYYNGEERAKGNILERFSAQQFPDLHSELNLSSLELGDSALYFCASSESGGALNEQFFGPGTRLTVL.

This clone was found once. The chain uses TRBV6-1 and TRBJ2-3; D is unclear. The germline gives CDR1 MNHNS, CDR2 SASEGT. CDR3 size: 16 residues. Trimming took 0 bases from V and 5 from J, leaving 15 bases between them. This CDR3 is CASSEAGFLTKDTQYF. CDR3 nucleotide sequence: TGTGCCAGCAGTGAAGCAGGCTTTCTTACTAAAGATACGCAGTATTTT.

V gene TRBV2 combines with J gene TRBJ2-5; perhaps TRBD1 as D (5 bases). The CDR3 sequence is 12 residues long. Trimming removed 4 bases at V and 10 bases at J, with 13 bases between. CDR1 is SNHLY and CDR2 is FYNNEI in the germline V gene. DNA of the CDR3: TGTGCCAGCAGTGGGCTAGAAGGGGTCCAGTACTTC. Translated: CASSGLEGVQYF.

The CDR3 DNA reads TGCGCCAGCAGTGAGGGGGGGGTGGGTGGCTACACCTTC. Its protein product is CASSEGGVGGYTF. This rearrangement joins TRBV10-2 to TRBJ1-2, with a possible D match to TRBD1 (5 bases). The CDR3 runs to 13 residues. Germline loops: CDR1 WSHSY, CDR2 SAAADI. Deletions cut 2 bases from V and 7 bases from J, with 11 bases between.

The V gene is TRBV5-1, the J gene TRBJ2-2, with 7 bases aligning to TRBD1. Germline trimming cut 4 bases from V and 4 bases from J; bases unmatched to any gene: 10. The germline V gene encodes CDR1 SGHRS and CDR2 YFSETQ. There are 16 residues in the CDR3. CDR3 in amino acids: CASSPPGTAGTGELFF. CDR3 bases: TGCGCCAGCAGCCCCCCCGGGACAGCCGGCACCGGGGAGCTGTTTTTT.

The V gene is TRBV5-1, the J gene TRBJ2-3, with D possibly matching TRBD2 (5 bases). The CDR3 runs 14 residues. Germline V CDR1 and CDR2: SGHRS, YFSETQ. Trimming shortened V by 4 bases and J by 5 bases, and 14 bases separated the two germline ends. The CDR3 DNA follows: TGCGCCAGCAGCAGAACTGGGAGTGGAGATACGCAGTATTTT. Its protein product is CASSRTGSGDTQYF.

This clone was counted a few times. V usage is TRBV6-1 and J usage is TRBJ1-2; 7 positions agree with TRBD1. J was trimmed by 2 bases and V by 3 bases; bases with no gene match: 0. Germline CDR1 MNHNS, CDR2 SASEGT. The CDR3 totals 13 residues. CDR3 amino acids: CASSETGNYGYTF. The CDR3 coding sequence is TGTGCCAGCAGTGAGACAGGGAACTATGGCTACACCTTC.

The J gene is TRBJ1-6, the V gene TRBV2; D is possibly TRBD1 (6 bases). Deletions cut 6 bases from V and 6 bases from J, with 12 bases between. Germline CDR1 reads SNHLY; CDR2 reads FYNNEI. This CDR3 is built from 14 residues. CDR3: CASRPGHTNSPLHF. The CDR3 DNA reads as TGTGCCAGCAGACCGGGACACACTAATTCACCCCTCCACTTT.

This chain joins TRBV6-1 and TRBJ2-1, with a possible D match to TRBD1 (6 bases). This CDR3 contains 12 residues. V dropped 7 bases and J dropped 13 bases, with 17 bases sitting between them. Germline values: CDR1 MNHNS, CDR2 SASEGT. DNA of the CDR3: TGTGCCAGCACTCCCCGGGACAATTATCAGTTCTTC. It yields the protein CASTPRDNYQFF.

The chain joins TRBV6-6 to TRBJ1-5; D ambiguous. The V gene's germline CDR1 is MNHNY and CDR2 SVGAGI (reference sequence). V dropped 4 bases and J dropped 7 bases, with 17 bases sitting between them. This CDR3 has 15 amino acids. Written as DNA, the CDR3 is TGTGCCAGCAGTTTATCCTTCGCAGAGGGCCAGCCCCAGCATTTT. Amino acids: CASSLSFAEGQPQHF.

This rearrangement joins TRBV11-2 to TRBJ2-1; TRBD1 might be the D (5 bases). With 5 bases removed from V and 9 bases from J, the gap between germline ends came to 26 bases. Germline V CDR1 and CDR2: SGHAT, FQNNGV. This CDR3 is 17 amino acids long. DNA of the CDR3: TGTGCCAGCAGCCTAAGTTATCTAGGGGAAAATGGGATTGAGCAGTTCTTC. This encodes CASSLSYLGENGIEQFF.

This chain links TRBV7-2 with TRBJ2-3, with D maybe TRBD2 (5 bases). The germline V gene encodes CDR1 SGHTA and CDR2 FQGNSA. The V and J ends lost 5 bases and 0 bases respectively, with 12 bases between them. The CDR3 extends over 15 amino acids. CDR3 loop: CASSGDYLSTDTQYF. For the CDR3, the DNA is TGTGCCAGCAGCGGCGACTACCTGAGCACAGATACGCAGTATTTT.

The chain is built from TRBV29-1 and TRBJ2-7; D may be TRBD1 (6 bases). From germline, CDR1 is SQVTM and CDR2 ANQGSEA. The V and J ends lost 4 bases and 3 bases respectively, with 10 bases between them. The CDR3 runs to 12 residues. CDR3 sequence (DNA): TGCAGCGTTGCCCAGGGGTACTACGAGCAGTACTTC. It encodes CSVAQGYYEQYF.

This rearrangement joins TRBV19 to TRBJ1-1; D not resolved. The germline V gene has CDR1 LNHDA and CDR2 SQIVND (reference sequence). Trimming cost V 4 bases and J 6 bases, with 12 bases left between them. The CDR3 totals 13 residues. CDR3 coding DNA: TGTGCCAGTAGTAGCACAGTGGTCGCTGAAGCTTTCTTT. This gives the protein CASSSTVVAEAFF.

The genes are TRBV4-2 and TRBJ1-2, with D perhaps matching TRBD1 (5 bases). The V and J ends lost 0 bases and 0 bases respectively, with 11 bases between them. The germline V gene encodes CDR1 LGHNA and CDR2 YNFKEQ. The CDR3 is 16 residues long. For the CDR3, the DNA is TGTGCCAGCAGCCAAGATGGGGCGGGAGCTAACTATGGCTACACCTTC. This gives the protein CASSQDGAGANYGYTF.

The chain is built from TRBV4-3 and TRBJ2-7; 8 bases align to TRBD2. V lost 1 base and J lost 3; bases outside the gene matches: 5. The CDR3 is 15 residues long. CDR1 is LGHNA and CDR2 is YSLEER in the germline V gene. CDR3 protein: CASSQGLGGGYEQYF. CDR3 in DNA: TGCGCCAGCAGCCAAGGCCTCGGGGGGGGCTACGAGCAGTACTTC.

J is TRBJ2-7 and V is TRBV5-3; D possibly corresponds to TRBD1 (6 bases). TRBV5-3 is flagged as an ORF with uncertain function. CDR3 size: 14 residues. V lost 2 bases and J lost 0, with 9 bases in between. CDR3 loop: CARSFQGSSYEQYF. The CDR3 nucleotides read TGTGCCAGAAGCTTCCAGGGGAGCTCCTACGAGCAGTACTTC.

The V gene is TRBV9, the J gene TRBJ1-2; a possible D gene is TRBD1 (5 bases). Trimming took 3 bases from V and 6 from J, leaving 15 bases between them. This CDR3 has 14 residues. Germline CDR1 reads SGDLS; CDR2 reads YYNGEE. Here the CDR3 reads CASSEGVGPHGYTF. For the CDR3, the DNA is TGTGCCAGCAGCGAAGGGGTAGGGCCTCATGGCTACACCTTC.

The J gene is TRBJ1-6, the V gene TRBV5-6, with D perhaps TRBD1 (6 bases). V lost 0 bases and J 6 bases, leaving 13 bases between the germline ends. The germline V gene encodes CDR1 SGHDT and CDR2 YYEEEE. The length of the CDR3 is 16 residues. CDR3 amino acids: CASSLETGSGNSPLHF. The CDR3 nucleotides read TGTGCCAGCAGCTTGGAAACAGGGAGTGGTAATTCACCCCTCCACTTT.

The chain's CDR3 is CASSLLGTGSYEQYF. The CDR3 region has the DNA TGTGCCAGCAGCTTACTGGGGACAGGCTCCTACGAGCAGTACTTC. This chain uses TRBV7-2 with TRBJ2-7, with 8 nucleotides matching TRBD1. Germline V gene data show CDR1 as SGHTA and CDR2 as FQGNSA. The CDR3 is 15 amino acids. Trimming removed 2 bases from V and 0 bases from J; junction bases left unmatched: 3.